This passage covers 14 T cell receptor beta chains from one sample sequenced in a study of T-cell memory formation after mild COVID-19. TCRdb passed the 5' RACE reads through MiXCR, listing each CDR3 protein once. The sample carries about 110,000 distinct CDR3 sequences, around 12% recorded once. The sequenced material came from PBMCs or a T cell subset sorted from them (not recorded which). These receptors all come from an adult woman who had mild COVID-19 (a few samples of this study predate the infection). Cell type and time point are not known.

This clonotype was observed a few times. The gene calls are TRBV9 and TRBJ2-5; 9 positions match TRBD1. This CDR3 is built from 17 residues. Germline CDR1 and CDR2: SGDLS and YYNGEE. V gave up 4 bases and J gave up 7 bases; unmatched junction bases: 17. CDR3 bases: TGTGCCAGCAGCCCCTGGGACAGGGAGGGACCGAGAGGGACCCAGTACTTC. As protein: CASSPWDREGPRGTQYF.

The chain couples TRBV24-1 to TRBJ1-5; D not certain. The CDR3 length is 16 residues. V lost 2 bases to trimming and J lost 4 bases, with 14 bases between them. Germline loops: CDR1 KGHDR, CDR2 SFDVKD. CDR3 sequence: CATSDSRTEINQPQHF. The CDR3 DNA is TGTGCCACCAGTGATTCACGGACGGAGATTAATCAGCCCCAGCATTTT.

This clonotype turned up a few times. This sequence joins TRBV13 and TRBJ2-7; D is possibly TRBD1 or TRBD2 (5 bases each). The length of the CDR3 is 14 residues. Germline V lookup: CDR1 PRHDT, CDR2 FYEKMQ (reference sequence). V was pared by 5 bases and J by 3 bases, with 14 bases between. CDR3 DNA: TGTGCCAGCAGCCTGGGACGAATCCACTACGAGCAGTACTTC. Translation gives CASSLGRIHYEQYF.

The chain links TRBV20-1 to TRBJ1-5; weak D call: TRBD1 (5 bases). The V gene lost 0 bases and the J gene lost 5 bases, with 17 bases spanning the gap. This CDR3 spans 16 amino acids. From germline, CDR1 is DFQATT and CDR2 SNEGSKA (reference sequence). The CDR3 sequence is CSARDPTPGWDQPQHF. The CDR3, as DNA: TGCAGTGCTAGAGATCCTACTCCAGGGTGGGATCAGCCCCAGCATTTT.

On this clonotype: A read error may account for a junction end that differs from germline. The rearrangement links TRBV6-1 to TRBJ2-3; D may be TRBD2 (6 bases). The germline CDR1 and CDR2 sequences are MNHNS and SASEGT. This CDR3 has 13 amino acids. The CDR3 here is CPSPHRETDTQYF. The CDR3, as DNA: TGTCCCAGCCCCCATCGGGAGACAGATACGCAGTATTTT.

This clonotype was recorded a few times. The chain couples TRBV5-6 to TRBJ2-1; 10 bases are a match to TRBD1. V trimming: 5 bases; J trimming: 0 bases; junction bases outside the gene matches: 14. This CDR3 comprises 19 residues. Germline V gene lookup returns CDR1 SGHDT and CDR2 YYEEEE. CDR3 sequence: CASRPGTGVGGSSYNEQFF. In nucleotides, the CDR3 is TGTGCCAGCAGGCCCGGGACAGGGGTTGGAGGGAGCTCCTACAATGAGCAGTTCTTC.

This clonotype appeared a few times. The chain links TRBV6-2 or TRBV6-3 to TRBJ2-1; 12 nucleotides match TRBD2. CDR3 length: 21 residues. J was trimmed by 0 bases and V by 2 bases; bases with no gene match: 14. CDR1 and CDR2 (germline): MNHEY, SVGEGT. This CDR3 is CASSYPPGLAGALSSYNEQFF. For the CDR3, the DNA is TGTGCCAGCAGTTACCCTCCGGGACTAGCGGGTGCCCTGAGCTCCTACAATGAGCAGTTCTTC.

This clonotype was seen a few times. The chain is built from TRBV30 and TRBJ2-1; D is perhaps TRBD1 (6 bases). Looked up from germline, CDR1 is GTSNPN and CDR2 is SVGIG (reference sequence). The CDR3 totals 13 residues. Between the trimmed V and J ends, which lost 5 bases and 3 bases, there was a span of 11 bases. CDR3 protein: CAWEDSYYNEQFF. The CDR3 DNA follows: TGTGCCTGGGAGGACAGCTACTACAATGAGCAGTTCTTC.

V is TRBV6-4 and J is TRBJ2-1; D is ambiguous. The CDR3 has 13 amino acids. V was clipped by 0 bases and J by 6 bases, with 6 bases between them. CDR1 is MRHNA, CDR2 SNTAGT, per germline. The CDR3 DNA sequence: TGTGCCAGCAGTGACTCTAAGGTCAATGAGCAGTTCTTC. As protein: CASSDSKVNEQFF.

The rearrangement joins TRBV6-6 to TRBJ2-1, with TRBD2 matching 13 bases. This CDR3 has 16 residues. Looked up from germline, CDR1 is MNHNY and CDR2 is SVGAGI (reference sequence). Losses at the gene ends were 5 bases for V and 2 bases for J; bases not matched to a gene: 3. The CDR3 is CASSPGLAGAYNEQFF. The CDR3 DNA reads TGTGCCAGCAGTCCCGGACTAGCGGGGGCCTACAATGAGCAGTTCTTC.

This clonotype has just a few counts. The J gene is TRBJ2-4, the V gene TRBV7-8; D might be TRBD2 (6 bases). The CDR3 spans 15 residues. Germline-derived CDR1 and CDR2 are SGHVS and FQNEAQ. Trimming pared 5 bases from V and 3 bases from J, leaving 14 bases between. CDR3 residues: CASSDPLAGKNIQYF. Written as DNA, the CDR3 is TGTGCCAGCAGCGACCCACTAGCTGGCAAAAACATTCAGTACTTC.

The chain uses TRBV7-9 and TRBJ2-3, with D uncertain. The V gene's germline CDR1 is SEHNR and CDR2 FQNEAQ (reference sequence). V lost 5 bases to trimming and J lost 4 bases, with 7 bases between them. This CDR3 is built from 12 residues. The CDR3 sequence is CASSKDADTQYF. The DNA of the CDR3 is TGTGCCAGCAGCAAAGACGCAGATACGCAGTATTTT.

This clonotype is deemed medium-sized. The CDR3 DNA sequence: TGTGCCAGCAGCCCGCCGGGACAGCACAATGAGCAGTTCTTC. Residues: CASSPPGQHNEQFF. V is TRBV5-6 and J is TRBJ2-1; 7 positions match TRBD1. The germline gives CDR1 SGHDT, CDR2 YYEEEE. V shed 4 bases and J 5 bases; nucleotides not matched to a gene: 6. This CDR3 spans 14 amino acids.

The chain employs TRBV12-3 or TRBV12-4 and TRBJ2-7; possibly TRBD2 for D (5 bases). Trimming took 7 bases from V and 11 from J, leaving 15 bases between them. This CDR3 spans 11 amino acids. The CDR3 sequence is CASTEGFREYF. The DNA for the CDR3 is TGTGCCAGCACCGAGGGTTTTAGGGAGTACTTC.